The 25 T cell receptor beta chains presented below share a single source sample, sequenced in a study of blood T cells in healthy people across ages. Primed by a sample-barcoded 5' primer and a J-beta primer mix, a second PCR proceeded for about 6 to 12 cycles. TCRdb analysed the 5' RACE reads with MiXCR anew, one entry per CDR3 protein. In the table there are hundreds of thousands of distinct CDR3 sequences, under 65% of which are singletons. Sequenced material: blood. These receptors originate from a man between 60 and 70 years old in good health.

The gene calls are TRBV4-2 and TRBJ2-3; D perhaps matches TRBD1 (6 bases). Germline CDR1 and CDR2: LGHNA and YNFKEQ. V lost 0 bases to trimming and J lost 2 bases, with 15 bases between them. The CDR3 loop spans 17 amino acids. The CDR3 protein is CASSQEGPGDTTDTQYF. CDR3 bases: TGTGCCAGCAGCCAAGAGGGACCAGGGGACACCACAGATACGCAGTATTTT.

CDR3 protein: CASRTGIRAQYF. The DNA of the CDR3 is TGTGCCAGCAGGACGGGAATAAGGGCCCAGTACTTC. The chain carries TRBV6-2 or TRBV6-3 and TRBJ2-5; TRBD2 is a possible D gene (5 bases). Trimming pared 6 bases from V and 9 bases from J, leaving 14 bases between. CDR1 is MNHEY, CDR2 SVGEGT, per germline. The CDR3 extends over 12 amino acids.

In nucleotides, the CDR3 is TGCGCCAGCAGCTTGGGGAACAGGGAATCTGGAGCTTTCTTT. Translated, it gives CASSLGNRESGAFF. The chain carries TRBV5-1 and TRBJ1-1; TRBD1 might be the D (6 bases). Germline assignment: CDR1 SGHRS and CDR2 YFSETQ. The CDR3 contains 14 residues. V was trimmed by 0 bases and J by 10 bases, leaving 16 bases between them.

V is TRBV5-8 and J is TRBJ1-5; the D gene is possibly TRBD1 (5 bases). Germline V lookup: CDR1 SGHTS, CDR2 YDEGEE. The CDR3 sequence is 15 residues long. V was shortened by 1 base and J by 7 bases, with 15 bases between the two germline ends. CDR3 nucleotides: TGTGCCAGCAGCTTGAGGGCAGGGAATCTCCAGCCCCAGCATTTT. Amino acids: CASSLRAGNLQPQHF.

This chain's CDR3 is CASSPWPMPNEKLFF. DNA of the CDR3: TGTGCCAGCAGCCCTTGGCCTATGCCGAATGAAAAACTGTTTTTT. The chain uses TRBV6-2 or TRBV6-3 and TRBJ1-4; D gene uncertain. The V end was cut by 6 bases, the J end by 5 bases, with 16 bases between. Germline CDR1 and CDR2: MNHEY and SVGEGT. CDR3 length: 15 amino acids.

This chain connects TRBV7-9 to TRBJ2-1, with a possible D match to TRBD1 (6 bases). The CDR3 consists of 16 residues. The germline V gene has CDR1 SEHNR and CDR2 FQNEAQ (reference sequence). V lost 2 bases and J lost 7, with 18 bases in between. The CDR3 region is CASSLWTVDVGNEQFF. Here the CDR3 DNA reads TGTGCCAGCAGCTTATGGACAGTAGATGTAGGAAATGAGCAGTTCTTC.

The chain uses TRBV20-1 and TRBJ2-5; 8 positions agree with TRBD2. With 1 base clipped from V and 5 bases from J, the junction kept 9 bases outside the gene matches. The CDR3 runs 15 residues. Germline CDR1 is DFQATT and CDR2 is SNEGSKA (reference sequence). CDR3 bases: TGCAGTGCTAGAGGGGGAGCGGGGGTCGGGGAGACCCAGTACTTC. The encoded protein is CSARGGAGVGETQYF.

A remark on this clonotype: Germline and junction disagree at one end, which may indicate a read error. The chain employs TRBV29-1 and TRBJ2-1; possibly TRBD1 for D (5 bases). The CDR3 sequence is 14 residues long. Germline V gene lookup returns CDR1 SQVTM and CDR2 ANQGSEA. CDR3 nucleotide sequence: TGCAGCGTCGAAGGGCAGGGAAACTACAATGAGCAGTTCTTT. Its protein product is CSVEGQGNYNEQFF.

V and J are TRBV18 and TRBJ2-5; D is perhaps TRBD2 (6 bases). The J call may not be correct, given that the DNA end is closer to TRBJ2-7. Germline values: CDR1 KGHSH, CDR2 LQKENI. The length of the CDR3 is 15 residues. CDR3 sequence reads: CASSPLGGAGYEQYF. The CDR3 bases are TGTGCCAGCTCACCGTTGGGGGGAGCGGGCTACGAGCAGTACTTC.

The chain carries TRBV20-1 and TRBJ2-1, with D perhaps matching TRBD2 (6 bases). In germline, CDR1 is DFQATT, CDR2 SNEGSKA (reference sequence). The CDR3 spans 14 residues. V was pared by 1 base and J by 8 bases, with 15 bases between. In nucleotides, the CDR3 is TGCAGTGCTAGAGGAGGGCTAGCGTGGGATGAGCAGTTCTTC. Protein sequence: CSARGGLAWDEQFF.

This CDR3 reads CASSLAAGGHNEQFF. CDR3 nucleotide sequence: TGCGCCAGCAGCTTGGCAGCGGGGGGCCACAATGAGCAGTTCTTC. The V call is TRBV5-1, the J call TRBJ2-1, with 9 bases identical to TRBD2. The CDR3 consists of 15 residues. Unmatched junction bases numbered 3, after V lost 0 bases and J lost 5 bases. Germline CDR1 SGHRS, CDR2 YFSETQ.

The J gene is TRBJ2-1, the V gene TRBV28; 9 bases fit TRBD1. The V and J ends lost 7 bases and 7 bases, in that order; junction bases with no gene match: 8. Germline lookup yields CDR1 MDHEN and CDR2 SYDVKM. The CDR3 has 14 amino acids. The CDR3 loop reads CASTPGQGWNEQFF. Written as DNA, the CDR3 is TGTGCCAGCACCCCGGGACAGGGTTGGAATGAGCAGTTCTTC.

This chain uses TRBV2 with TRBJ1-2, with D unresolved. Trimming took 6 bases from V and 3 from J, leaving 8 bases between them. The germline CDR1 and CDR2 sequences are SNHLY and FYNNEI. This CDR3 comprises 12 residues. In DNA, the CDR3 is TGTGCCAGCAGCGCCAACTACTATGGCTACACCTTC. This codes for CASSANYYGYTF.

This clonotype was observed once. This chain links TRBV27 with TRBJ1-6, with TRBD1 matching 9 bases. CDR3 length equals 17 residues. Germline V CDR1 and CDR2: MNHEY, SMNVEV (reference sequence). V shed 5 bases and J 6 bases; nucleotides not matched to a gene: 11. CDR3 sequence (DNA): TGTGCCAGCAGTAATAAGGGACAGGGCCTGACTAATTCACCCCTCCACTTT. Its translation is CASSNKGQGLTNSPLHF.

This chain connects TRBV5-1 to TRBJ2-7; D possibly corresponds to TRBD1 (6 bases). V was clipped by 0 bases and J by 6 bases, with 10 bases between them. Germline CDR1 SGHRS, CDR2 YFSETQ. The CDR3 is 13 amino acids. The CDR3 DNA reads as TGCGCCAGCAGCTTGGCCCGGGACACCGAGCAGTACTTC. Translating gives CASSLARDTEQYF.

The CDR3 protein is CASSFRSREAFF. CDR3 in DNA: TGTGCCAGCAGTTTCAGGTCCAGGGAAGCTTTCTTT. The chain couples TRBV12-3 or TRBV12-4 to TRBJ1-1; no reliable D call. The CDR3 is made up of 12 amino acids. Trimming removed 3 bases from V and 8 bases from J, with 10 bases in between.

With respect to this clonotype: One junction end disagrees with the germline gene, perhaps due to a read error. The chain couples TRBV2 to TRBJ1-1; 9 positions match TRBD1. Looked up from germline, CDR1 is SNHLY and CDR2 is FYNNEI. This CDR3 contains 14 residues. This CDR3 is CAIPGQGSNTEAFF. The CDR3 nucleotides read TGTGCCATCCCGGGACAGGGTTCGAACACCGAAGCTTTCTTT.

The rearrangement joins TRBV5-6 to TRBJ1-1, with D possibly TRBD1 on 6 matching bases. The V and J ends lost 6 bases and 2 bases respectively, with 29 bases between them. The CDR3 length is 19 residues. The V gene's germline CDR1 is SGHDT and CDR2 YYEEEE. The CDR3 spells CASTPGITRQARPNTEAFF. CDR3 nucleotides: TGTGCCAGCACCCCTGGGATAACAAGACAGGCGAGGCCCAACACTGAAGCTTTCTTT.

This chain uses TRBV7-2 with TRBJ2-5; TRBD2 might be the D (6 bases). CDR3 size: 15 residues. Germline CDR1 and CDR2: SGHTA and FQGNSA. Trimming left V 1 base short and J 1 base short, with 10 bases between. The CDR3 DNA sequence: TGTGCCAGCAGCTTAGTGGGGGGAAGCCAAGAGACCCAGTACTTC. Its translation: CASSLVGGSQETQYF.

The V call is TRBV4-1, the J call TRBJ1-2; TRBD1 might be the D (6 bases). Between the trimmed V and J ends, which lost 4 bases and 5 bases, there was a span of 17 bases. The CDR3 loop spans 15 amino acids. Germline V lookup: CDR1 MGHRA, CDR2 YSYEKL. CDR3 region: CASSPGGQLLYGYTF. The CDR3 DNA reads TGCGCCAGCAGCCCCGGAGGACAGCTTCTTTATGGCTACACCTTC.

CDR3 region: CSAAGGRETQYF. The CDR3 coding sequence is TGCAGTGCTGCGGGGGGCCGGGAGACCCAGTACTTC. V is TRBV20-1 and J is TRBJ2-5; 8 nucleotides align to TRBD2. The germline V gene encodes CDR1 DFQATT and CDR2 SNEGSKA (reference sequence). After removal of 5 bases from V and 5 bases from J, the junction contained 4 bases not matched to a gene. This CDR3 is 12 amino acids long.

Written as DNA, the CDR3 is TGTGCCAGCAGCCAAGGGTCACTAGCGGGGTTGAATGAGCAGTTCTTC. Amino acids: CASSQGSLAGLNEQFF. The J gene is TRBJ2-1, the V gene TRBV4-2; the match to TRBD2 covers 10 bases. The V gene's germline CDR1 is LGHNA and CDR2 YNFKEQ. V lost 1 base to trimming and J lost 7 bases; unmatched junction nucleotides: 7. CDR3 size: 16 residues.

V is TRBV20-1 and J is TRBJ2-1; D is undetermined. The CDR3 is 14 residues long. The germline gives CDR1 DFQATT, CDR2 SNEGSKA (reference sequence). Trimming stripped 4 bases from V and 4 bases from J, with 14 bases between. The CDR3 DNA reads as TGCAGTGCTAATCAGGTCCCCTTATACAATGAGCAGTTCTTC. It yields the protein CSANQVPLYNEQFF.

This clonotype was observed a handful of times. V and J are TRBV20-1 and TRBJ2-3, with TRBD2 identical over 7 bases. The CDR3 length is 13 residues. The V segment lost 6 bases and the J segment 3 bases; nucleotides outside the gene matches: 6. Germline CDR1 DFQATT, CDR2 SNEGSKA (reference sequence). Here the CDR3 reads CSAARGLTDTQYF. CDR3 DNA sequence: TGCAGTGCCGCCCGGGGACTAACAGATACGCAGTATTTT.

This clonotype was found a few times. This chain uses TRBV6-1 with TRBJ2-5; 7 nucleotides match TRBD1. Germline CDR1 reads MNHNS; CDR2 reads SASEGT. Trimming cost V 6 bases and J 4 bases; bases outside gene matches: 5. This CDR3 region has 13 residues. The CDR3 DNA reads TGTGCCAGCAGACAGACAGGGTTAGAGACCCAGTACTTC. This codes for CASRQTGLETQYF.